Below are 15 T cell receptor beta chains sequenced from a single sample in a study of shared clonotypes between healthy human individuals. Sequenced by immunoSEQ multiplex PCR; TCRdb stores in-frame clones only, minus some. This sample has approximately 2.1 million clones, with 93% found just once. Sample: naive CD4+ T cells from PBMCs. Documented subset: CD45RA+ positively selected. All receptors come from a man aged 18 to 30 in good health. Some clones in this sample may be carry-over from other donors' samples.

The J gene is TRBJ2-7, the V gene TRBV21-1; the table's D call TRBD2 went unverified against the DNA. TRBV21-1 is designated a pseudogene. The CDR3 sequence is 12 residues long. CDR3 region: CASVHESYEQYF. The CDR3 DNA is TGTGCCAGCGTCCATGAGTCCTACGAGCAGTACTTC.

The genes are TRBV28 and TRBJ2-5; perhaps D is TRBD1 or TRBD2 (7 bases each). The J call is uncertain, as TRBJ2-7 better fits the DNA end. This CDR3 region has 14 residues. Germline CDR1 is MDHEN and CDR2 is SYDVKM. The DNA for the CDR3 is TGTGCCAGCACCCCCCAGGGGGGGGGCCACGAGCAGTACTTC. This translates into CASTPQGGGHEQYF.

The table lists this clone with a count of one. The gene calls are TRBV25-1 and TRBJ2-2; TRBD1 aligns across 10 bases. V gave up 5 bases and J gave up 5 bases; unmatched junction bases: 5. The CDR3 spans 15 residues. The germline gives CDR1 MGHDK, CDR2 SYGVNS. The CDR3: CASSWGTGDTGELFF. CDR3 in DNA: TGTGCCAGCAGTTGGGGGACAGGGGATACCGGGGAGCTGTTTTTT.

The chain uses TRBV7-2 and TRBJ2-1, with TRBD1 identical over 9 bases. The CDR3 length is 14 residues. With V trimmed by 4 bases and J by 6 bases, 4 bases remained unmatched. Germline V lookup: CDR1 SGHTA, CDR2 FQGNSA. CDR3 loop: CASSYRTGANEQFF. The CDR3 bases are TGTGCCAGCAGCTACCGGACAGGGGCCAATGAGCAGTTCTTC.

The chain carries TRBV6-1 and TRBJ1-2; tentatively, D is TRBD1 (5 bases). The CDR3 is made up of 15 amino acids. Germline CDR1 and CDR2: MNHNS and SASEGT. Trimming removed 6 bases at V and 2 bases at J, with 16 bases between. CDR3 residues: CASRGPRQLNYGYTF. CDR3 bases: TGTGCCAGCAGGGGTCCCCGACAGCTAAACTATGGCTACACCTTC.

The genes are TRBV5-1 and TRBJ1-1; possible D gene TRBD1, 5 bases. V was trimmed by 2 bases and J by 11 bases, leaving 13 bases between them. There are 12 residues in the CDR3. The germline V gene has CDR1 SGHRS and CDR2 YFSETQ. In nucleotides, the CDR3 is TGCGCCAGCAGCTTCCCGGATCGGGGGGCTTTCTTT. Protein sequence: CASSFPDRGAFF. The variable domain in full, completed from reference TRBV5-1 and TRBJ1-1, reads KAGVTQTPRYLIKTRGQQVTLSCSPISGHRSVSWYQQTPGQGLQFLFEYFSETQRNKGNFPGRFSGRQFSNSRSEMNVSTLELGDSALYLCASSFPDRGAFFGQGTRLTVV.

This clone occurred once. This sequence joins TRBV27 and TRBJ1-3; 12 bases match TRBD1. V shed 5 bases, J shed 7 bases, and the junction held 6 bases outside the gene matches. This CDR3 has 15 residues. Germline V CDR1 and CDR2: MNHEY, SMNVEV (reference sequence). The CDR3 is CASSPGTGGSNTIYF. In nucleotides, the CDR3 is TGTGCCAGCAGTCCCGGGACAGGGGGCTCCAACACCATATATTTT.

This chain uses TRBV29-1 with TRBJ2-7; no firm D call. The germline CDR1 and CDR2 sequences are SQVTM and ANQGSEA. V lost 4 bases and J lost 1, with 8 bases in between. The CDR3 consists of 12 residues. CDR3 residues: CSVVMGSYEQYF. For the CDR3, the DNA is TGCAGCGTTGTTATGGGGTCCTACGAGCAGTACTTC.

This chain uses TRBV9 with TRBJ1-1, with D perhaps TRBD1 (5 bases). The germline V and J ends were trimmed by 0 bases and 6 bases, with 12 bases remaining between them. The germline CDR1 and CDR2 sequences are SGDLS and YYNGEE. CDR3 size: 14 residues. CDR3 sequence: CASSVGGLLAEAFF. The CDR3 coding sequence is TGTGCCAGCAGCGTAGGGGGCCTCCTCGCTGAAGCTTTCTTT.

The rearrangement uses TRBV6-1 and TRBJ1-1; tentatively, D is TRBD1 (6 bases). The germline CDR1 and CDR2 sequences are MNHNS and SASEGT. The CDR3 is made up of 15 amino acids. V lost 5 bases to trimming and J lost 0 bases, with 13 bases between them. This chain's CDR3 is CASSRHRAMNTEAFF. Here the CDR3 DNA reads TGTGCCAGCAGTCGTCACAGGGCTATGAACACTGAAGCTTTCTTT.

V usage is TRBV28 and J usage is TRBJ2-1; D is perhaps TRBD1 (6 bases). The CDR3 runs to 16 residues. From germline, CDR1 is MDHEN and CDR2 SYDVKM. Trimming removed 6 bases from V and 4 bases from J, with 19 bases in between. As DNA, the CDR3 is TGTGCCAGCAGCTTGCCGGGGCAGGGGCTTTACAATGAGCAGTTCTTC. Protein: CASSLPGQGLYNEQFF.

The chain recombines TRBV5-1 with TRBJ1-1; D might be TRBD1 (6 bases). V was clipped by 5 bases and J by 4 bases, with 12 bases between them. The CDR3 is 13 amino acids. Germline CDR1 and CDR2: SGHRS and YFSETQ. CDR3 amino acids: CASREGEGTEAFF. The CDR3, as DNA: TGCGCCAGCAGGGAGGGGGAGGGCACTGAAGCTTTCTTT.

The chain combines TRBV5-1 with TRBJ1-5; 8 nucleotides line up with TRBD1. In germline, CDR1 is SGHRS, CDR2 YFSETQ. The CDR3 loop spans 15 amino acids. V lost 0 bases to trimming and J lost 7 bases; unmatched junction nucleotides: 6. The CDR3 region is CASSLGSGGGQPQHF. DNA for the CDR3: TGCGCCAGCAGCTTGGGGTCAGGGGGCGGACAGCCCCAGCATTTT.

The rearrangement links TRBV2 to TRBJ2-3; tentatively, D is TRBD1 or TRBD2 (5 bases each). This CDR3 comprises 12 residues. The germline gives CDR1 SNHLY, CDR2 FYNNEI. Trimming took off 6 bases at V and 6 bases at J, with 10 bases between the two ends. As DNA, the CDR3 is TGTGCCAGCAGGGGAGAGGGGGATACGCAGTATTTT. As protein: CASRGEGDTQYF.

The rearrangement links TRBV25-1 to TRBJ1-1; D call uncertain. V shed 3 bases and J shed 10 bases, with 12 bases lying between them. Germline values: CDR1 MGHDK, CDR2 SYGVNS. This CDR3 contains 12 residues. The CDR3, as DNA: TGTGCCAGCAGTGATCCTGCGGGTTCAGCTTTCTTT. Amino acids: CASSDPAGSAFF.